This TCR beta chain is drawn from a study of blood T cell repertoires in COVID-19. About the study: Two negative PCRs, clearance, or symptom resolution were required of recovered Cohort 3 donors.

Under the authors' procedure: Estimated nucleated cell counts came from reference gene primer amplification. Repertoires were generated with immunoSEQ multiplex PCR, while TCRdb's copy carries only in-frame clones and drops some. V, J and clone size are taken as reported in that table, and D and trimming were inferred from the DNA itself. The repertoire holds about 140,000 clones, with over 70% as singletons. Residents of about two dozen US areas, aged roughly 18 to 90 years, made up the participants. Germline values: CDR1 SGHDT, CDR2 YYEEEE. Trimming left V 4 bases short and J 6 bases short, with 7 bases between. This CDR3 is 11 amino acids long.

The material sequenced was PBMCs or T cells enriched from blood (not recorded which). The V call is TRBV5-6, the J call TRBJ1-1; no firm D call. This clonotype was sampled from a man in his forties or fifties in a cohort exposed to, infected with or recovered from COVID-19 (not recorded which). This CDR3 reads CASSRQSEAFF. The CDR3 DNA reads TGTGCCAGCAGCCGACAATCTGAAGCTTTCTTT.